The rows below give T cell receptor beta chains drawn from one sample of a study of cytomegalovirus exposure and HLA in healthy donors. The method was immunoSEQ multiplex PCR; TCRdb's version includes in-frame clones alone and lacks a portion of them. The repertoire holds 180,000 or so clones, with 82% as singletons. What was sequenced was PBMCs. The receptors here all came from a male donor in good health and CMV-seronegative. Both conserved end residues are part of each CDR3. The D gene is left open where the match is weak. Not all rows give a size; the values are once, few, many and, for expanded clones, a class.

v_gene	j_gene	d_gene	abundance	CDR3nt	CDR3aa
TRBV28	TRBJ1-4	NA	NA	TGTGCCAGCCCTTATAATGAAAAACTGTTTTTT	CASPYNEKLFF
TRBV27	TRBJ2-7	TRBD1	NA	TGTGCCAGCAGTTTGGCCGGGACAGCAGCCTACGAGCAGTACTTC	CASSLAGTAAYEQYF
TRBV7-6	TRBJ2-2	NA	NA	TGTGCCAGCAGCTTAGTGGCCGAGCGGGTCCCCGGGGAGCTGTTTTTT	CASSLVAERVPGELFF
TRBV7-8	TRBJ2-1	NA	NA	TGTGCCAGCATGGCGGGGACCTACAATGAGCAGTTCTTC	CASMAGTYNEQFF
TRBV6-1	TRBJ2-7	TRBD1	NA	TGTGCCAGCAGTGAGCTGACAGGGGTCTACTACGAGCAGTACTTC	CASSELTGVYYEQYF
TRBV11-2	TRBJ2-5	TRBD2	NA	TGTGCCAGCAGCCCGGGCCCACTAGCGGGGGGTCAAGAGACCCAGTACTTC	CASSPGPLAGGQETQYF
TRBV12-2	TRBJ1-4	NA	NA	TGTGCAAGTCGCAGACGTTGGATATTGAGGGAAAAACTGTTTTTT	CASRRRWILREKLFF
TRBV29-1	TRBJ2-7	NA	NA	TGCAGCGTAACAGGGTCTGTTTTCCGCTACGAGCAGTACTTC	CSVTGSVFRYEQYF
TRBV7-7	TRBJ2-1	NA	NA	TGTGCCAGCAGCTTAGCTGAGTTGAATGAGCAGTTCTTC	CASSLAELNEQFF
TRBV19	TRBJ1-5	TRBD1	NA	TGTGCCAGTAGTGGGACAGGGGGTGGACAGCCCCAGCATTTT	CASSGTGGGQPQHF
TRBV29-1	TRBJ1-4	NA	NA	TGCAGCGTCCAAGACAGTGTGGAGGAAAAACTGTTTTTT	CSVQDSVEEKLFF
TRBV7-6	TRBJ2-3	TRBD2	NA	TGTGCCAGCAGCCCCGGGACTAGCACGCAGTATTTT	CASSPGTSTQYF
TRBV7-9	TRBJ1-2	TRBD1	few	TGTTCCAGCAGCTTACCCTTCAGCCGGGGACAGTACTACACCTTC	CSSSLPFSRGQYYTF
TRBV5-1	TRBJ2-5	TRBD1	NA	TGCGCCAGCAGCGCGGACAGGACAGAGACCCAGTACTTC	CASSADRTETQYF
TRBV18	TRBJ2-3	NA	NA	TGTGCCAGCTCACCGGGCGGGGGCACAGATACGCAGTATTTT	CASSPGGGTDTQYF
TRBV7-9	TRBJ1-6	TRBD1	NA	TGTGCCAGCAGCTCAGACCGGGACAGGGGATATTCACCCCTCCACTTT	CASSSDRDRGYSPLHF
TRBV5-1	TRBJ2-5	TRBD2	NA	TGCGCCAGCAGCTCCTTCCGGACTAGCGGGGGAAGAGAGACCCAGTACTTC	CASSSFRTSGGRETQYF
TRBV9	TRBJ2-7	TRBD2	NA	TGTGCCAGCAGCGTAGTAGCTAGCGGGAGTTTATACGAGCAGTACTTC	CASSVVASGSLYEQYF
TRBV19	TRBJ2-7	TRBD2	NA	TGTGCCAGTAGTCCTAGCGGGACAATCTACGAGCAGTACTTC	CASSPSGTIYEQYF
TRBV6-6	TRBJ2-5	NA	NA	TGTGCCAGCACCTTGGTGGTCGAGAGGGCCCAGTACTTC	CASTLVVERAQYF
TRBV27	TRBJ1-2	TRBD1	NA	TGTGCCAGCAGTTTGTCTACAGGGGTTGACTATGGCTACACCTTC	CASSLSTGVDYGYTF
TRBV6-5	TRBJ2-3	NA	NA	TGTGCCAGCAGACTAGGCCAGCAGACAGATACGCAGTATTTT	CASRLGQQTDTQYF
TRBV9	TRBJ1-4	NA	NA	TGTGCCAGCAGCGCCGACAGTAATAGGCTGTTTTTT	CASSADSNRLFF
TRBV14	TRBJ1-4	NA	few	TGTGCCAGCAGCCAAGGCAGGGAGGGTGAAAAACTGTTTTTT	CASSQGREGEKLFF
TRBV5-1	TRBJ2-2	NA	few	TGCGCCAGCAGCCTAAAAATGACCGGGGAGCTGTTTTTT	CASSLKMTGELFF
TRBV2	TRBJ2-1	NA	NA	TGTGCCAGCTGGGGGGGCCCCTACAATGAGCAGTTCTTC	CASWGGPYNEQFF
TRBV4-3	TRBJ2-5	NA	NA	TGCGCCAGCAGCCAAGATTCGGGATGGGAGACCCAGTACTTC	CASSQDSGWETQYF
TRBV27	TRBJ1-3	NA	NA	TGTGCCAGCAGACAGTTGGCTGGAAACACCATATATTTT	CASRQLAGNTIYF
TRBV6-5	TRBJ2-7	TRBD1	NA	TGTGCCAGCAGATTGGGACAGGGGCTTTCGGGGGAGCAGTACTTC	CASRLGQGLSGEQYF
TRBV7-6	TRBJ2-7	NA	NA	TGTGCCAGCAGCTTCCAGGGGTTCGGGGCCAACTACGAGCAGTACTTC	CASSFQGFGANYEQYF
TRBV18	TRBJ2-2	NA	NA	TGTGCCAGCTCACGAGCAAGGAACACCGGGGAGCTGTTTTTT	CASSRARNTGELFF
TRBV11-2	TRBJ1-1	NA	NA	TGTGCCAGCAGCTCTCGGACAGTAATGAACACTGAAGCTTTCTTT	CASSSRTVMNTEAFF
TRBV28	TRBJ2-7	NA	NA	TGTGCCAGCAGTTTATCGGTAGCGGCTCTCTACGAGCAGTACTTC	CASSLSVAALYEQYF
TRBV7-2	TRBJ2-7	NA	NA	TGTGCCAGCAGCTTATGGGCATTCTACGAGCAGTACTTC	CASSLWAFYEQYF
TRBV5-4	TRBJ2-7	TRBD1	NA	TGTGCCAGCAGGCTGACAGGGGACTACGAGCAGTACTTC	CASRLTGDYEQYF
TRBV11-2	TRBJ1-1	TRBD1	NA	TGTGCCAGCAGCTTGGGACAGGGTCTTGGGACTGAAGCTTTCTTT	CASSLGQGLGTEAFF
TRBV27	TRBJ1-1	TRBD1	NA	TGTGCCAGCATCAACCACAGGGGTTACAATAATGAAGCTTTCTTT	CASINHRGYNNEAFF
TRBV2	TRBJ2-7	TRBD1	NA	TGTGCCAGCAGCGAACCCCACAGGGGGCCAAGCTCCTACGAGCAGTACTTC	CASSEPHRGPSSYEQYF
TRBV7-3	TRBJ2-7	TRBD1	NA	TGTGCCAGCAGCAACCGGGACAGAGGTTACGAGCAGTACTTC	CASSNRDRGYEQYF
TRBV19	TRBJ1-2	NA	once	TGTGCCAGTAATTTCGGGGGGATTAACTATGGCTACACCTTC	CASNFGGINYGYTF
TRBV29-1	TRBJ2-7	TRBD2	few	TGCAGCGTCGGAGGGACTAGCGGGAGATACTACGAGCAGTACTTC	CSVGGTSGRYYEQYF
TRBV7-7	TRBJ2-5	NA	NA	TGTGCCAGCAGCTCCGGACGGACAGTCCTAGAGACCCAGTACTTC	CASSSGRTVLETQYF
TRBV7-2	TRBJ2-3	TRBD1	NA	TGTGCCAGCAGCGTTAAGGGGGCCACAGATACGCAGTATTTT	CASSVKGATDTQYF
TRBV7-3	TRBJ2-7	TRBD1	few	TGTGCCAGCAGCTCCCTCGGGACAGGAGACTACGAGCAGTACTTC	CASSSLGTGDYEQYF
TRBV19	TRBJ2-3	TRBD1	NA	TGTGCCAGTAGTGCTGAGGGGACAGGGTTCGTAAATACGCAGTATTTT	CASSAEGTGFVNTQYF
TRBV27	TRBJ2-6	TRBD1	NA	TGTGCCAGCAGCAGGACAGGGAAAAGCTCTGGGGCCAACGTCCTGACTTTC	CASSRTGKSSGANVLTF
TRBV19	TRBJ2-1	NA	once	TGTGCCAGTAAGAGGAATCCAGTCGATGAGCAGTTCTTC	CASKRNPVDEQFF
TRBV4-1	TRBJ2-7	NA	NA	TGCGCCAGCAGCCAAGAGGGGCAAGGACGGTACGAGCAGTACTTC	CASSQEGQGRYEQYF
TRBV11-2	TRBJ2-7	NA	NA	TGTGCCAGCAGCTTAGGGGGAATACAGGGTTGGTGGGGGTCCTACGAGCAGTACTTC	CASSLGGIQGWWGSYEQYF
TRBV7-7	TRBJ2-5	TRBD2	NA	TGTGCCAGCAGCTTTGGGTTAGCGGGAAGTAGAGAGACCCAGTACTTC	CASSFGLAGSRETQYF
TRBV18	TRBJ2-7	TRBD1	NA	TGTGCCAGCTCACCACGGGACAGTTTAACCTACGAGCAGTACTTC	CASSPRDSLTYEQYF
TRBV6-1	TRBJ2-2	TRBD2	NA	TGTGCCAGCAGTGACGGACTAGCGGGAGTTAACGGGGAGCTGTTTTTT	CASSDGLAGVNGELFF
TRBV14	TRBJ2-5	NA	NA	TGTGCCAGCAGCCAATTCCAAACACAAGAGACCCAGTACTTC	CASSQFQTQETQYF
TRBV2	TRBJ2-6	NA	few	TGTGCCAGCCGAGGACCGGGAAGCTCTGGGGCCAACGTCCTGACTTTC	CASRGPGSSGANVLTF
TRBV5-1	TRBJ1-6	TRBD1	NA	TGCGCCAGCAGCTTGGAGCGTGGGCAGGGGGGCTCACCCCTCCACTTT	CASSLERGQGGSPLHF
TRBV5-6	TRBJ2-5	TRBD1	NA	TGTGCCAGCAGCTTCCGACAGGGGCTGTATGAGACCCAGTACTTC	CASSFRQGLYETQYF
TRBV28	TRBJ2-4	TRBD2	NA	TGTGCCAGCCGGGGGGGGGTAGCCAAAAACATTCAGTACTTC	CASRGGVAKNIQYF
TRBV29-1	TRBJ2-7	TRBD2	NA	TGCAGCGTTGAAGGCGGGAGAAACGAGCAGTACTTC	CSVEGGRNEQYF
TRBV27	TRBJ1-1	TRBD1	once	TGTGCCAGCAGAGGGACAGGCGTGAACACTGAAGCTTTCTTT	CASRGTGVNTEAFF
TRBV19	TRBJ1-4	NA	NA	TGTGCCAGTACCGATTGGGGGGGGCCAACTAATGAAAAACTGTTTTTT	CASTDWGGPTNEKLFF